A selection of T cell receptor beta chains follows, all from one sample in a study of blood T cell repertoires in COVID-19. The assay was immunoSEQ multiplex PCR, and TCRdb's table has in-frame clones only and misses some. The data show 97,000 or so clones, roughly 80% seen once. Sequenced material: peripheral blood. The origin of the receptors is a man in his sixties with active or convalescent COVID-19. The conserved cysteine and the conserved F or W are not part of the CDR3 here. D genes are given only for firm matches. A clone size is listed for some rows: how often the clone was seen (once, few, many), or a class if it is expanded.

j_gene	len	abundance	d_gene	v_gene	CDR3aa
TRBJ1-2	11	.	.	TRBV12-3/TRBV12-4	ASSTSGFSGYT
TRBJ2-5	14	.	TRBD2	TRBV5-5	ASSLASSGIQETQY
TRBJ2-1	14	.	TRBD1	TRBV6-2/TRBV6-3	ASSYPDRGYDNEQF
TRBJ1-1	13	.	TRBD1	TRBV19	ASSILQGVVTEAF
TRBJ2-2	14	once	.	TRBV6-5	ASSYYPGTNTGELF
TRBJ2-3	12	.	TRBD2	TRBV7-2	ASSYSGRLDTQY
TRBJ1-4	11	.	TRBD1	TRBV29-1	SVAFGTGQKLF
TRBJ2-5	11	few	.	TRBV29-1	SVWTPIKETQY
TRBJ1-1	12	.	.	TRBV11-2	ASSQKWGDTEAF
TRBJ1-5	11	.	.	TRBV7-9	ASSLGGAQPQH
TRBJ1-4	13	few	TRBD1	TRBV30	AWSHQGTGGQKLF
TRBJ2-3	14	.	TRBD1	TRBV24-1	ATSDLTGKGTDTQY
TRBJ1-1	10	.	.	TRBV13	ASSLLSTEAF
TRBJ2-5	10	once	.	TRBV6-5	ASSPGGETQY
TRBJ1-2	10	once	.	TRBV25-1	ASSQGYYGYT
TRBJ1-2	16	.	TRBD1	TRBV11-2	ASSLDLGQYSTNYGYT
TRBJ2-1	12	.	.	TRBV3-1/TRBV3-2	ASSPLEGGAEQF
TRBJ2-3	11	.	.	TRBV30	AWSKLFTDTQY
TRBJ1-2	12	.	TRBD1	TRBV6-6	ASSRRDRVLGYT
TRBJ1-1	12	.	TRBD1	TRBV11-2	ASSSRDRGPEAF
TRBJ2-1	13	.	TRBD2	TRBV12-5	ASTPGTSPYNEQF
TRBJ2-7	13	.	TRBD1	TRBV7-9	ASSGSGGSVHEQY
TRBJ1-3	14	.	.	TRBV7-9	ASSLGAPGSGNTIY
TRBJ2-1	12	.	TRBD2	TRBV6-6	ASRETSGDNEQF
TRBJ2-7	13	.	.	TRBV7-3	ASSLEGAGSYEQY
TRBJ2-6	14	.	TRBD1	TRBV28	ASSLLTGDGANVLT
TRBJ2-3	17	.	TRBD1	TRBV9	ASSPSRQGAVISTDTQY
TRBJ1-5	11	once	.	TRBV30	AWRGLSGQPQH
TRBJ2-3	14	.	TRBD2	TRBV19	ASTSLAGGSTDTQY
TRBJ2-7	12	.	.	TRBV7-9	ASSPDYLRYEQY
TRBJ2-1	13	.	.	TRBV9	ASSVDGHNYNEQF
TRBJ2-5	11	few	TRBD1	TRBV29-1	SVAGQNQETQY
TRBJ1-5	14	.	TRBD1	TRBV2	ASSPGQGWGNQPQH
TRBJ1-5	13	.	.	TRBV27	ASRDGGYSNQPQH
TRBJ2-2	16	.	.	TRBV19	ASSINDGAGRHTGELF
TRBJ2-2	13	.	.	TRBV7-2	ASSWGHLNTGELF
TRBJ2-1	14	few	TRBD1	TRBV5-1	ASSPGQPSRGNEQF
TRBJ1-6	13	few	TRBD1	TRBV7-9	ASSHDGQGYSPLH
TRBJ2-2	14	.	.	TRBV2	ASSEAEWQNTGELF
TRBJ2-7	14	.	TRBD2	TRBV7-7	ASSLAGREGSYEQY
TRBJ2-2	12	.	TRBD1	TRBV10-3	AIREGQATGELF